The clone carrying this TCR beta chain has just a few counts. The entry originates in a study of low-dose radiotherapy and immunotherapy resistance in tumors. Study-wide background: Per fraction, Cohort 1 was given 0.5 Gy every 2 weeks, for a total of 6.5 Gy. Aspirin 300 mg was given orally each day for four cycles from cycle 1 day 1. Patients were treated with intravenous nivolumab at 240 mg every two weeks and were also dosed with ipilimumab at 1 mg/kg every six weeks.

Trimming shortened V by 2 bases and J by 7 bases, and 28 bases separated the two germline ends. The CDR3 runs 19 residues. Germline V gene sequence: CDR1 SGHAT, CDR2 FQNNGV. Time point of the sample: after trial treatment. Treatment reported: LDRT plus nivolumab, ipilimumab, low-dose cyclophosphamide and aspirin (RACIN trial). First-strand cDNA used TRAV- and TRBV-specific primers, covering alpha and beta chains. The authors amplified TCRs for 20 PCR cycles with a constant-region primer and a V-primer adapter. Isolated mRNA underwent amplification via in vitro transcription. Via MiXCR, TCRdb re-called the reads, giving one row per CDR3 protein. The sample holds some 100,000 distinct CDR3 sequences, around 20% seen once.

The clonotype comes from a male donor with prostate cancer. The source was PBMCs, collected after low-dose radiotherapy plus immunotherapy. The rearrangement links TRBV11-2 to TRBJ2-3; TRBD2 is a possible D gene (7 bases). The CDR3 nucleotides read TGTGCCAGCAGCTTATACCCGATTGGGGGGGGGGCGCTTACGAATACGCAGTATTTT. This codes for CASSLYPIGGGALTNTQYF.